The present T cell receptor (beta chain) was sequenced within a study of T cells in Graves' hyperthyroidism and ophthalmopathy (dated by TCRdb to the late 2010s). In terms of the full investigation: Peripheral blood samples were taken at the time of initial diagnosis, prior to any treatment. To identify TCR V-J signatures that set the groups apart, the researchers used a discovery cohort of 100 patients, made up of around 40 with Graves' ophthalmopathy and about 55 with stable Graves' hyperthyroidism. Prospective prediction of ophthalmopathy was tested in an independent validation cohort of fewer than 20 hyperthyroidism patients and 17 patients who later progressed to ophthalmopathy. The approximately 100 discovery patients were randomly split 7:3 into training and test sets. Thyroid tissue and blood T-cell repertoires from about six Graves' hyperthyroidism patients were also compared in the study. After blood sampling, hyperthyroidism patients were treated with methimazole at a starting dose of 30 mg daily, and ophthalmopathy patients were treated with high-dose intravenous methylprednisolone. According to the paper, TCR Vbeta CDR3 sequencing was carried out on more than 120 peripheral blood samples, which came from 40 to 45 ophthalmopathy, 80 or so hyperthyroidism and roughly 17 progressor patients.

Ophthalmopathy patients had moderately to severely active disease, with a Clinical Activity Score of 3 or more, a NOSPECS grade of 4 or more, and a disease duration of less than 3 months. The study excluded patients with uncontrolled infections, other autoimmune diseases, pregnancy or lactation. Diagnoses were based on clinical symptoms, serum thyroxine and TRAb, thyroid ultrasound and orbital computed tomography. Ficoll-Paque density gradient centrifugation was used to isolate PBMCs from about 9.4 ml of fresh peripheral blood. Trizol reagent was used to extract total RNA, and RNA quality was then checked on an Agilent 2100 Bioanalyzer. What the authors observed across the whole study: A model built on a 13 V-J signature distinguished ophthalmopathy from stable hyperthyroidism, reaching over 85% sensitivity and about 81% specificity in cross-validation and 80%/75% in testing. Sample size was not statistically predetermined, and investigators were not blinded to group allocation. Most expanded thyroid clonotypes (frequency above 0.001) were also detected in blood, suggesting blood repertoires may reflect thyroid immune responses. In validation, the model predicted progression to ophthalmopathy a median of around 6.5 months before onset, with over 55% sensitivity and more than 72% specificity.

Taken from cysteine to phenylalanine, the CDR3 has 15 residues. Only the CDR3 DNA stays, 45 bases, in frame from base 1. Germline trimming: 2 bases from V, 5 bases from J; junction bases outside gene matches: 4. CDR1 and CDR2 (SGHAT, FQNNGV) derive from the germline V gene. The table lists this clonotype with many counts. What antigen it recognizes has not been identified. No base qualities exist here, and no much larger clone lies one base off it. Amplification of TCR beta CDR3 regions was carried out from RNA transcripts. For the first round of RT-PCR on the TCR CDR3, the HTBI primer set was used together with the Qiagen OneStep RT-PCR kit. Libraries were constructed in a second round of multiplex PCR, after which size selection and purification were carried out. Libraries were sequenced paired-end with 100 bp reads on an Illumina HiSeq2000. On the study's bioinformatics: SOAPnuke was used to process the raw data, throwing out any read that contained adapters or uncalled bases, had a mean Phred below 15, or lacked an exact constant-primer or identifier match. COPE v1.2.5 was used to merge high-quality paired reads, and clonotypes were defined as unique nucleotide sequences. MiTCR v1.1 was used to align clonotypes to the IMGT TRBV, TRBD and TRBJ reference segments. Analysis was restricted to V-J combinations with a frequency above 0.0001, which covered about 99% of repertoires. The TCS score was defined as the ratio of F50 (clonal expansion) to E x V (chaos), calculated using BLOSUM62-based TCRdist between CDR3 peptides within each V-J. Welch's t-statistics and random forest reduced several hundred V-J features to roughly 13, which were used in a naive Bayes classifier (R e1071). TCRdb handled the public reads itself, with Q25 trimming in fastp and clone calling in MiXCR, and kept productive beta chains. Every entry covers one CDR3 protein and lists the most common genes and DNA from its rows. It is TCRdb's table, rather than the study itself, that gives the V and J calls and clone size. This sample has around 600,000 distinct CDR3 sequences in its table, and around 15% of those were observed once. The ten largest make up under 3.5% of the sample.

The chain couples TRBV11-2 to TRBJ2-3; 10 bases in the junction line up with TRBD2. This TCR was recovered from a woman aged 35 to 49 with Graves' ophthalmopathy. The sample was blood. The base sequence is TGTGCCAGCAGCTTAAGACTAGCGGGCGGAGATACGCAGTATTTT. This sequence encodes CASSLRLAGGDTQYF. Extended through the reference TRBV11-2 and TRBJ2-3 proteins, this CDR3 yields the full variable domain: EAGVAQSPRYKIIEKRQSVAFWCNPISGHATLYWYQQILGQGPKLLIQFQNNGVVDDSQLPKDRFSAERLKGVDSTLKIQPAKLEDSAVYLCASSLRLAGGDTQYFGPGTRLTVL.